Each of the 21 T cell receptor beta chains below was sequenced from the same sample in a study of T-cell memory formation after mild COVID-19. MiXCR was run by TCRdb on the 5' RACE reads, yielding one entry per CDR3 protein. Altogether around 150,000 distinct CDR3 sequences are present, 14% being singletons, with the ten largest covering around an eighth. The source material was PBMCs or a T cell subset sorted from them (not recorded which). The receptors were gathered from an adult woman who had mild COVID-19 (a few samples of this study predate the infection). Cell type and time point are not known.

The chain combines TRBV24-1 with TRBJ2-1; D is ambiguous. This CDR3 is built from 12 residues. Per the germline V gene, CDR1 is KGHDR and CDR2 is SFDVKD. Trimming left V 0 bases short and J 9 bases short, with 5 bases between. The CDR3 region has the DNA TGTGCCACCAGTGATTTGCTGACTGAGCAGTTCTTC. Its protein is CATSDLLTEQFF.

This clonotype has more than one count but fewer than ten. This chain connects TRBV7-3 to TRBJ2-7; 7 bases line up with TRBD2. The CDR3 spans 15 residues. J lost 4 bases, V lost 2 bases, and 8 bases had no gene match. CDR1 SGHTA and CDR2 FQGTGA come from the germline V gene. In DNA, the CDR3 is TGTGCCAGCAGCTTACCCGGCGGGGGAGTTTACGAGCAGTACTTC. It translates to CASSLPGGGVYEQYF.

This clonotype was picked up a small number of times. The rearrangement links TRBV24-1 to TRBJ2-2; D gene ambiguous. CDR3 length: 12 amino acids. CDR1 and CDR2 (germline): KGHDR, SFDVKD. V was clipped by 2 bases and J by 7 bases, with 4 bases between them. The CDR3 here is CATSDWVGELFF. The CDR3 DNA follows: TGTGCCACCAGTGATTGGGTCGGGGAGCTGTTTTTT.

The chain joins TRBV5-1 to TRBJ1-2; D is ambiguous. Per the germline V gene, CDR1 is SGHRS and CDR2 is YFSETQ. V shed 3 bases and J shed 7 bases, with 10 bases lying between them. This CDR3 has 12 residues. CDR3 sequence (DNA): TGCGCCAGCAGCTCGGAGACGGGTGGCTACACCTTC. Its translation is CASSSETGGYTF.

This clonotype has more than one count but fewer than ten. The V gene is TRBV4-1, the J gene TRBJ2-3; TRBD1 matches at 8 bases. CDR1 and CDR2 (germline): MGHRA, YSYEKL. J gave up 6 bases and V 0 bases, and 5 bases lay outside the gene matches. The CDR3 runs 15 residues. CDR3 DNA: TGCGCCAGCAGCCAAGATCCAGGGGGCTACGATACGCAGTATTTT. It specifies CASSQDPGGYDTQYF.

This clonotype was recorded a few times. The CDR3 DNA reads as TGTGCCAGCAGCCCACTGACTAGCGGGTTACAAGAGACCCAGTACTTC. Protein product: CASSPLTSGLQETQYF. J is TRBJ2-5 and V is TRBV3-1, with 10 bases that match TRBD2. Germline loops: CDR1 LGHDT, CDR2 YNNKEL (reference sequence). J was trimmed by 2 bases and V by 4 bases; bases with no gene match: 7. The CDR3 length is 16 residues.

This clonotype was seen a handful of times. The chain joins TRBV7-9 to TRBJ1-2; D possibly corresponds to TRBD1 (5 bases). Per the germline V gene, CDR1 is SEHNR and CDR2 is FQNEAQ (reference sequence). This CDR3 has 17 residues. The V gene lost 0 bases and the J gene lost 4 bases, with 18 bases spanning the gap. DNA for the CDR3: TGTGCCAGCAGCTTAGCAGCTCCAGGGAGAATGTTCTATGGCTACACCTTC. Residues: CASSLAAPGRMFYGYTF. Together with reference TRBV7-9 and TRBJ1-2, the CDR3 gives the full variable domain: DTGVSQNPRHKITKRGQNVTFRCDPISEHNRLYWYRQTLGQGPEFLTYFQNEAQLEKSRLLSDRFSAERPKGSFSTLEIQRTEQGDSAMYLCASSLAAPGRMFYGYTFGSGTRLTVV.

The chain employs TRBV29-1 and TRBJ1-4; D uncertain. Trimming cost V 6 bases and J 0 bases, with 11 bases left between them. Per germline, CDR1 SQVTM and CDR2 ANQGSEA. The CDR3 is made up of 14 amino acids. The CDR3 region is CSVSRAATNEKLFF. DNA of the CDR3: TGCAGCGTATCTCGAGCTGCAACTAATGAAAAACTGTTTTTT.

This clonotype has more than one count but fewer than ten. This sequence joins TRBV7-2 and TRBJ2-7; TRBD1 aligns across 7 bases. Per the germline V gene, CDR1 is SGHTA and CDR2 is FQGNSA. The V and J ends lost 5 bases and 5 bases, in that order; junction bases with no gene match: 12. The CDR3 has 15 residues. The CDR3 reads CASSPTTGRVHEQYF. CDR3 sequence (DNA): TGTGCCAGCAGCCCGACGACAGGGCGGGTCCACGAGCAGTACTTC.

The chain's CDR3 is CASSFDGGTKKTQYF. The CDR3 DNA is TGTGCCAGCAGCTTCGATGGCGGCACCAAAAAGACCCAGTACTTC. This rearrangement joins TRBV7-9 to TRBJ2-5; no reliable D call. The CDR3 length is 15 residues. Germline CDR1 and CDR2: SEHNR and FQNEAQ (reference sequence). V gave up 3 bases and J gave up 6 bases, with 17 bases separating them.

The chain links TRBV4-1 to TRBJ2-7; D remains unclear. Germline values: CDR1 MGHRA, CDR2 YSYEKL. Trimming took off 0 bases at V and 5 bases at J, with 17 bases between the two ends. This CDR3 is built from 16 residues. CDR3 nucleotides: TGCGCCAGCAGCCAAGATATATGGCAGTTAGCCCACGAGCAGTACTTC. This codes for CASSQDIWQLAHEQYF.

This clonotype was seen more than once but under ten times. The V gene is TRBV4-1, the J gene TRBJ1-1; D remains unclear. The CDR3 is 16 amino acids. Trimming pared 0 bases from V and 1 base from J, leaving 12 bases between. The germline gives CDR1 MGHRA, CDR2 YSYEKL. CDR3 protein: CASSQDRIGRNTEAFF. In DNA form, the CDR3 reads TGCGCCAGCAGCCAAGATAGGATAGGACGGAACACTGAAGCTTTCTTT.

This clonotype was counted a few times. The genes are TRBV7-6 and TRBJ2-2, with 8 bases aligning to TRBD1. J was trimmed by 2 bases and V by 0 bases; bases with no gene match: 8. CDR1 is SGHVS, CDR2 FNYEAQ, per germline. This CDR3 spans 18 amino acids. CDR3 region: CASSLARRGLFNTGELFF. In DNA, the CDR3 is TGTGCCAGCAGCTTAGCGCGCAGGGGGCTCTTCAACACCGGGGAGCTGTTTTTT.

This clonotype showed up just a few times. The rearrangement joins TRBV20-1 to TRBJ1-1; D uncertain. V dropped 6 bases and J dropped 3 bases, with 14 bases sitting between them. Germline V CDR1 and CDR2: DFQATT, SNEGSKA (reference sequence). The CDR3 is 13 amino acids. The DNA for the CDR3 is TGCAGTGCCGGGGATGGAGGGTACACTGAAGCTTTCTTT. Protein sequence: CSAGDGGYTEAFF.

In this sample, this clonotype turned up a few times. The gene calls are TRBV27 and TRBJ1-4, with 8 bases identical to TRBD1. The CDR3 sequence is 13 residues long. Germline V lookup: CDR1 MNHEY, CDR2 SMNVEV (reference sequence). Trimming cost V 11 bases and J 10 bases; bases outside gene matches: 12. The CDR3 here is CACGGQAFGKLFF. The CDR3 DNA follows: TGTGCCTGTGGGGGACAGGCGTTTGGAAAACTGTTTTTT.

This rearrangement joins TRBV28 to TRBJ2-1; 7 bases align to TRBD1. Germline V CDR1 and CDR2: MDHEN, SYDVKM. V lost 4 bases and J lost 8; bases outside the gene matches: 14. The CDR3 loop spans 16 amino acids. The CDR3 protein is CASSSRLPGQPDEQFF. The CDR3 DNA follows: TGTGCCAGCAGTTCCCGTCTTCCGGGACAGCCAGATGAGCAGTTCTTC.

The chain joins TRBV24-1 to TRBJ2-1; D is possibly TRBD1 or TRBD2 (6 bases each). Germline V CDR1 and CDR2: KGHDR, SFDVKD. V was trimmed by 5 bases and J by 7 bases, leaving 20 bases between them. This CDR3 contains 16 residues. CDR3 sequence (DNA): TGTGCCACCAGTGGGACTTGGGGGGCGGGTAGGAATGAGCAGTTCTTC. It yields the protein CATSGTWGAGRNEQFF.

This clonotype was counted between two and nine times. This chain uses TRBV11-1 with TRBJ2-7; 7 positions agree with TRBD1. The CDR3 runs to 13 residues. J was trimmed by 2 bases and V by 7 bases; bases with no gene match: 5. Germline V gene data show CDR1 as SGHAT and CDR2 as FQDESV (reference sequence). The CDR3 DNA follows: TGTGCCAGCAAACGACAGGGTCCCTACGAGCAGTACTTC. This encodes CASKRQGPYEQYF.

This clonotype came up many times. This chain uses TRBV12-3 or TRBV12-4 with TRBJ2-3; 9 bases fit TRBD1. The CDR3 consists of 14 residues. Trimming took 8 bases from V and 1 from J; bases not matched to a gene: 4. Here the CDR3 reads CASRRTGGTDTQYF. DNA of the CDR3: TGTGCCAGCCGCCGGACAGGGGGCACAGATACGCAGTATTTT.

The chain uses TRBV7-2 and TRBJ2-3, with 9 bases matching TRBD2. CDR1 is SGHTA, CDR2 FQGNSA, per germline. V lost 4 bases, J lost 4 bases, and 6 bases stayed unmatched. CDR3 length equals 15 residues. DNA for the CDR3: TGTGCCAGCAGCTGGGGCGGGGGGGCGGCAGATACGCAGTATTTT. It codes for CASSWGGGAADTQYF.

This clonotype occurred a few times. The CDR3 region has the DNA TGTGCCATCAGTGATCGAGGGGGCCAAGGGGAGCAGTTCTTC. Protein sequence: CAISDRGGQGEQFF. The chain uses TRBV10-3 and TRBJ2-1; 7 nucleotides align to TRBD1. J gave up 10 bases and V 3 bases, and 9 bases lay outside the gene matches. CDR3 length equals 14 residues. The germline V gene encodes CDR1 ENHRY and CDR2 SYGVKD.